This T cell receptor (beta chain) was sequenced for a study of neoadjuvant anti-PD-1 for oral cavity cancer. The wider study: Patients without progression got a fourth dose around day 43.

Stated time point: after neoadjuvant nivolumab, at surgical resection. Study-wide points: PBMC Gini-index clonality exceeded responders' in non-responders post-nivolumab.

To note about this clone: Its antigen remains unknown.

CDR1 is SGHTA and CDR2 is FQGNSA in the germline V gene. V was shortened by 8 bases and J by 4 bases, with 11 bases between the two germline ends. The length of the CDR3 is 12 residues. Assay used: immunoSEQ multiplex PCR; TCRdb lists only in-frame clones, some missing. This table has over 60,000 clones, about 90% appearing once. Here the sequenced sample was PBMCs, taken after nivolumab (anti-PD-1) treatment. This chain links TRBV7-2 with TRBJ1-2, with D possibly being TRBD1 (5 bases). The TCR originated in a person aged 35-79 years with oral cavity squamous cell carcinoma. This CDR3 reads CASGGDSYGYTF. Written as DNA, the CDR3 is TGTGCCAGCGGTGGAGACAGCTATGGCTACACCTTC.